A selection of T cell receptor beta chains follows, all from one sample in a study of OX40 agonist ivuxolimab in advanced cancers. Clones were sequenced by immunoSEQ multiplex PCR, and TCRdb holds only the in-frame ones, with some missing. The sample records 7,500 to 10,000 clones, approximately 90% being singletons. This specimen consisted of CD4+ or CD8+ T cells sorted from blood, obtained in a trial of the OX40 agonist ivuxolimab. The receptors shown here come from an adult with an advanced solid tumor such as melanoma, head and neck, liver or kidney cancer. Both conserved end residues are part of each CDR3. D genes are given only for firm matches. Clone size is shown for a subset of rows, as once, few, many or a class of expanded clone.

CDR3: CASSPGQGPGELFF
DNA: TGTGCCAGCAGTCCGGGACAGGGGCCCGGGGAGCTGTTTTTT
length: 14
V: TRBV27
J: TRBJ2-2
D: TRBD1
size: -

CDR3: CASSIPGNSNQPQHF
DNA: TGTGCCAGTAGTATCCCCGGTAATAGCAATCAGCCCCAGCATTTT
length: 15
V: TRBV19
J: TRBJ1-5
D: -
size: -

CDR3: CASNPRQGFYEQYF
DNA: TGTGCCAGCAACCCCAGACAGGGATTTTACGAGCAGTACTTC
length: 14
V: TRBV28
J: TRBJ2-7
D: TRBD1
size: -

CDR3: CASSPGTAQETQYF
DNA: TGTGCCAGCTCACCAGGAACAGCCCAAGAGACCCAGTACTTC
length: 14
V: TRBV18
J: TRBJ2-5
D: -
size: -

CDR3: CASSPYWAGTLYEQYF
DNA: TGTGCCAGCAGCCCCTATTGGGCGGGAACTCTCTACGAGCAGTACTTC
length: 16
V: TRBV7-3
J: TRBJ2-7
D: -
size: -

CDR3: CASSQADSSGNTIYF
DNA: TGCGCCAGCAGCCAAGCGGATAGCTCTGGAAACACCATATATTTT
length: 15
V: TRBV4-3
J: TRBJ1-3
D: -
size: -

CDR3: CASSQDKGAFGYTF
DNA: TGCGCCAGCAGCCAAGATAAGGGGGCATTTGGCTACACCTTC
length: 14
V: TRBV4-3
J: TRBJ1-2
D: TRBD1
size: -

CDR3: CASSLAGPYEQYF
DNA: TGTGCCAGCAGCTTAGCGGGACCCTACGAGCAGTACTTC
length: 13
V: TRBV14
J: TRBJ2-7
D: TRBD2
size: -

CDR3: CASSSGPPHQPQHF
DNA: TGTGCCAGCAGTTCAGGGCCTCCCCATCAGCCCCAGCATTTT
length: 14
V: TRBV6-5
J: TRBJ1-5
D: -
size: -

CDR3: CASSRGGGTIGNEQFF
DNA: TGTGCCAGCAGTCGGGGGGGCGGGACGATAGGGAATGAGCAGTTCTTC
length: 16
V: TRBV27
J: TRBJ2-1
D: TRBD2
size: -

CDR3: CASSSPAGFDGYTF
DNA: TGCGCCAGCAGCTCACCGGCAGGGTTTGATGGCTACACCTTC
length: 14
V: TRBV5-1
J: TRBJ1-2
D: -
size: -

CDR3: CAWGPGTGLSNYGYTF
DNA: TGTGCCTGGGGACCCGGGACAGGCCTCTCTAACTATGGCTACACCTTC
length: 16
V: TRBV30
J: TRBJ1-2
D: TRBD1
size: -

CDR3: CASSQDQAESYNEQFF
DNA: TGTGCCAGCAGCCAAGATCAAGCGGAGTCCTACAATGAGCAGTTCTTC
length: 16
V: TRBV4-2
J: TRBJ2-1
D: -
size: -

CDR3: CASSLAANGYEQYF
DNA: TGTGCCAGCAGCTTAGCCGCCAACGGCTACGAGCAGTACTTC
length: 14
V: TRBV13
J: TRBJ2-7
D: -
size: -

CDR3: CASRGGQTEAFF
DNA: TGCGCCAGCAGGGGTGGACAGACTGAAGCTTTCTTT
length: 12
V: TRBV5-1
J: TRBJ1-1
D: -
size: -

CDR3: CASSSGTSGVHSLNEQFF
DNA: TGTGCCAGCAGCTCTGGGACTAGCGGAGTTCACTCTCTAAATGAGCAGTTCTTC
length: 18
V: TRBV9
J: TRBJ2-1
D: TRBD2
size: -

CDR3: CASSGRDHDLAYNEQFF
DNA: TGTGCCAGCAGCGGCCGGGACCACGATTTAGCGTACAATGAGCAGTTCTTC
length: 17
V: TRBV7-9
J: TRBJ2-1
D: -
size: -

CDR3: CASSLAVYGTQYF
DNA: TGTGCCAGCAGCTTGGCGGTCTACGGGACCCAGTACTTC
length: 13
V: TRBV5-4
J: TRBJ2-5
D: -
size: -

CDR3: CASRVDSPLHF
DNA: TGTGCCAGCAGGGTGGATTCACCCCTCCACTTT
length: 11
V: TRBV6-1
J: TRBJ1-6
D: -
size: few

CDR3: CASSLDSSGSSYNEQFF
DNA: TGTGCCAGCAGCTTAGATTCCAGCGGGAGCTCCTACAATGAGCAGTTCTTC
length: 17
V: TRBV11-3
J: TRBJ2-1
D: TRBD2
size: once